The next 20 T cell receptor beta chains were all read from a single sample in a study of blood T cell repertoires in COVID-19. Assay used: immunoSEQ multiplex PCR; TCRdb lists only in-frame clones, some missing. The data hold under 450,000 clones, with roughly nine tenths observed a single time. The sample consisted of PBMCs or T cells enriched from blood (not recorded which). All receptors derive from a woman between 35 and 50 years old who had been exposed to COVID-19.

V is TRBV19 and J is TRBJ1-5; no reliable D call. From germline, CDR1 is LNHDA and CDR2 SQIVND (reference sequence). The CDR3 contains 15 residues. V shed 7 bases and J shed 0 bases, with 13 bases lying between them. The CDR3 here is CASTPWAYSNQPQHF. The DNA for the CDR3 is TGTGCCAGTACCCCGTGGGCGTATAGCAATCAGCCCCAGCATTTT.

The chain combines TRBV24-1 with TRBJ1-5; weak D call: TRBD1 (6 bases). CDR3 size: 18 residues. The germline CDR1 and CDR2 sequences are KGHDR and SFDVKD. Trimming pared 0 bases from V and 0 bases from J, leaving 14 bases between. CDR3 sequence (DNA): TGTGCCACCAGTGATTTGGCTAGGACAGCTTTTAGCAATCAGCCCCAGCATTTT. It encodes CATSDLARTAFSNQPQHF.

The table lists this clone with a count of one. The gene calls are TRBV6-2 or TRBV6-3 and TRBJ1-1; possible D gene TRBD1, 5 bases. The CDR3 runs 14 residues. V was cut by 0 bases and J by 5 bases, with 10 bases left in between. CDR1 is MNHEY, CDR2 SVGEGT, per germline. In nucleotides, the CDR3 is TGTGCCAGCAGTTACTCGCGGGGGGGAACTGAAGCTTTCTTT. Translating gives CASSYSRGGTEAFF.

The chain links TRBV5-1 to TRBJ1-2; 8 bases line up with TRBD1. Germline values: CDR1 SGHRS, CDR2 YFSETQ. The CDR3 loop spans 16 amino acids. The trim removed 0 bases at V and 0 bases at J, leaving 4 bases unmatched. The DNA for the CDR3 is TGCGCCAGCAGCTTGGACAGGGGGGACGCTAACTATGGCTACACCTTC. Translating gives CASSLDRGDANYGYTF.

Here the CDR3 reads CASCKGLATYNEQFF. CDR3 DNA: TGTGCCAGCTGCAAGGGACTAGCCACCTACAATGAGCAGTTCTTC. This rearrangement joins TRBV7-2 to TRBJ2-1; 9 bases agree with TRBD2. J gave up 2 bases and V 8 bases, and 7 bases lay outside the gene matches. The CDR3 is 15 residues long. The germline gives CDR1 SGHTA, CDR2 FQGNSA.

The chain couples TRBV7-6 to TRBJ2-2; a possible D gene is TRBD1 (6 bases). The V gene's germline CDR1 is SGHVS and CDR2 FNYEAQ. The CDR3 length is 14 residues. The V end lost 5 bases, the J end lost 6 bases, and 13 bases lay between the germline ends. Here the CDR3 reads CASSNQGKSGELFF. The CDR3 nucleotides read TGTGCCAGCAGCAATCAGGGGAAATCCGGGGAGCTGTTTTTT.

The gene calls are TRBV30 and TRBJ1-6; a possible D gene is TRBD1 (6 bases). V was pared by 0 bases and J by 7 bases, with 13 bases between. Germline CDR1 and CDR2: GTSNPN and SVGIG (reference sequence). The length of the CDR3 is 15 residues. The CDR3, as DNA: TGTGCCTGGAGTGTACGGGGGGCTCGGAATTCACCCCTCCACTTT. This codes for CAWSVRGARNSPLHF.

This sequence joins TRBV24-1 and TRBJ1-2; TRBD1 matches at 8 bases. Germline CDR1 and CDR2: KGHDR and SFDVKD. Trimming at V came to 3 bases and at J to 3 bases, leaving 5 bases not matched to a gene. This CDR3 is 15 amino acids long. CDR3 in amino acids: CATSDRTGTDYGYTF. In DNA, the CDR3 is TGTGCCACCAGTGATCGGACAGGGACCGACTATGGCTACACCTTC.

The chain couples TRBV6-5 to TRBJ1-2; no firm D call. The CDR3 is 11 amino acids. V was clipped by 4 bases and J by 8 bases, with 8 bases between them. In germline, CDR1 is MNHEY, CDR2 SVGAGI. The chain's CDR3 is CASSSPLGYTF. The DNA of the CDR3 is TGTGCCAGCAGTTCCCCACTAGGCTACACCTTC.

The gene calls are TRBV5-6 and TRBJ2-2, with a possible D match to TRBD1 (6 bases). Trimming left V 4 bases short and J 3 bases short, with 16 bases between. The CDR3 has 16 amino acids. CDR1 and CDR2 (germline): SGHDT, YYEEEE. The CDR3 sequence: CASSGVRDIDTGELFF. The DNA of the CDR3 is TGTGCCAGCAGCGGAGTTAGGGACATCGACACCGGGGAGCTGTTTTTT.

The chain carries TRBV6-5 and TRBJ2-7; a possible D gene is TRBD2 (5 bases). CDR3 length: 14 amino acids. Looked up from germline, CDR1 is MNHEY and CDR2 is SVGAGI. V lost 9 bases and J 0 bases, leaving 15 bases between the germline ends. DNA of the CDR3: TGTGCCAGTCGTGACGAAGGGAGCTCCTACGAGCAGTACTTC. The encoded protein is CASRDEGSSYEQYF.

The rearrangement uses TRBV4-3 and TRBJ2-5; 8 bases align to TRBD1. The CDR3 has 15 residues. V trimming: 1 base; J trimming: 4 bases; junction bases outside the gene matches: 5. Per germline, CDR1 LGHNA and CDR2 YSLEER. The chain's CDR3 is CASSQGRGQGETQYF. The CDR3 region has the DNA TGCGCCAGCAGCCAAGGCAGGGGGCAGGGAGAGACCCAGTACTTC.

This chain links TRBV19 with TRBJ2-7, with D maybe TRBD1 (6 bases). This CDR3 has 15 amino acids. Germline CDR1 and CDR2: LNHDA and SQIVND (reference sequence). Trimming pared 2 bases from V and 1 base from J, leaving 12 bases between. CDR3: CASSITGQLSYEQYF. For the CDR3, the DNA is TGTGCCAGTAGTATAACAGGGCAGCTATCCTACGAGCAGTACTTC.

The genes are TRBV5-4 and TRBJ2-2; TRBD2 is a possible D gene (6 bases). Trimming took 2 bases from V and 6 from J, leaving 14 bases between them. This CDR3 is 15 amino acids long. CDR1 is SGHNT and CDR2 is YYREEE in the germline V gene (reference sequence). In DNA form, the CDR3 reads TGTGCCAGCAGCTTCGGGGGACGATCGCCCGGGGAGCTGTTTTTT. It yields the protein CASSFGGRSPGELFF.

V is TRBV2 and J is TRBJ1-1; D possibly corresponds to TRBD1 (5 bases). Trimming stripped 5 bases from V and 11 bases from J, with 18 bases between. The CDR3 has 13 residues. In germline, CDR1 is SNHLY, CDR2 FYNNEI. The DNA for the CDR3 is TGTGCCAGCAGTCGCCCGGGACGGCGGGGGGCTTTCTTT. Translation: CASSRPGRRGAFF.

The chain carries TRBV5-1 and TRBJ1-2; D is perhaps TRBD1 (6 bases). With 0 bases removed from V and 1 base from J, the gap between germline ends came to 13 bases. This CDR3 region has 16 residues. From germline, CDR1 is SGHRS and CDR2 YFSETQ. In DNA, the CDR3 is TGCGCCAGCAGCTTGGGAGGTTCGGACAGTAACTATGGCTACACCTTC. Protein product: CASSLGGSDSNYGYTF.

The chain carries TRBV19 and TRBJ1-5, with a weak D call TRBD1 (6 bases). This CDR3 is 15 amino acids long. From germline, CDR1 is LNHDA and CDR2 SQIVND (reference sequence). V was trimmed by 3 bases and J by 7 bases, leaving 16 bases between them. DNA of the CDR3: TGTGCCAGTAGTATGACTCCAGGGGTTGGACAGCCCCAGCATTTT. This gives the protein CASSMTPGVGQPQHF.

The chain combines TRBV25-1 with TRBJ2-1, with TRBD1 as a possible D gene (5 bases). Per the germline V gene, CDR1 is MGHDK and CDR2 is SYGVNS. The CDR3 has 13 residues. The V end lost 6 bases, the J end lost 6 bases, and 12 bases lay between the germline ends. CDR3 nucleotides: TGTGCCAGCAGGAAGCGTAGGGGCAATGAGCAGTTCTTC. It specifies CASRKRRGNEQFF.

The V gene is TRBV18, the J gene TRBJ1-3, with a weak D call TRBD1 (5 bases). Germline V gene lookup returns CDR1 KGHSH and CDR2 LQKENI. V lost 3 bases, J lost 0 bases, and 12 bases lay in between. The CDR3 covers 16 residues. In DNA form, the CDR3 reads TGTGCCAGCTCACCCTTCCGACAGTTCTCTGGAAACACCATATATTTT. This sequence encodes CASSPFRQFSGNTIYF.

The chain employs TRBV7-6 and TRBJ2-3, with 14 bases identical to TRBD2. J gave up 5 bases and V 5 bases, and 6 bases lay outside the gene matches. Germline CDR1 SGHVS, CDR2 FNYEAQ. This CDR3 has 16 residues. For the CDR3, the DNA is TGTGCCAGCAGCAGACCGGGACTAGCGGGAGTAGATACGCAGTATTTT. Protein product: CASSRPGLAGVDTQYF.